Below, one T cell receptor (beta chain) is given with its context. This clonotype was seen a few times. It lacks a known antigen. No qualities accompany the bases; no much larger clone lies one base away. Peripheral blood CD8+ and CD4+ T cells from healthy donors, Susac syndrome patients and multiple sclerosis patients were profiled by high-throughput TCR beta sequencing. The multiple sclerosis controls were treatment-naive patients whose relapsing-remitting disease, either stable or active, fulfilled the revised McDonald criteria. Bulk CD8+ and CD4+ T cells were purified by magnetic negative isolation, while CD8+ TEMRA cells were enriched using FACS. Blood was collected in EDTA tubes and processed within 24 hours, with PBMCs isolated through density gradient centrifugation. PBMCs intended for TCR sequencing were cryopreserved in liquid nitrogen and were subsequently thawed in a 37 degrees C water bath. A purity of at least 90% was achieved for sorted or isolated CD4+, CD8+ and CD8+ TEMRA cells.

RNA was extracted using the RNeasy kit, and about 0.5 to 1 microgram was reverse transcribed with random hexamers. TCR beta CDR3 regions were amplified with the immunoSEQ multiplex PCR assay covering 54 Vbeta and 13 Jbeta segments. PCR amplification bias was corrected by using a synthetic template baseline for primer optimization and computational correction. The study's own analysis went as follows. Reads were assigned to V, D and J genes according to IMGT and analyzed in immunoSEQ Analyzer, with only productive sequences retained. To calculate clonality, Shannon entropy was normalized by log2 of the number of productive unique sequences and then subtracted from one. For each patient and control, public and private clones were evaluated within the 100 most prevalent clones. A clone was defined as Susac-specific if it was absent from the healthy and MS cohorts, from 950 to 1,300 published viral clones and from other ImmuneACCESS disease sequences. TCRdb cleaned the public reads at Q25 with fastp, built clones with MiXCR and kept in-frame beta chains. CDR3 protein duplicates are merged, each entry listing the most common genes and DNA. None of the V and J calls come from the authors' own analysis; TCRdb made them. The sample yields 100,000 to 150,000 distinct CDR3 sequences; around 85% were counted once. The ten biggest clones cover 0.45% to 0.65% of the sample.

This sample is drawn from a study of CD8 T cells in Susac syndrome (dated by TCRdb to between 2017 and 2020). A note on the overall study: The study used repertoire sequencing to test whether antigen drove CD8+ T cell activation and differentiation in Susac syndrome. CD8+ T cell repertoire clonality was compared between eleven to twelve healthy donors, some 14 Susac syndrome patients and around 15 multiple sclerosis patients.

Counted from cysteine to phenylalanine, this CDR3 has 11 amino acids. Only CDR3 DNA remains: 33 bases, in frame from the first base. V is cut by 4 bases and J by 9 bases, and the space between the germline ends is 10 bases. Per the germline V gene, SQVTM is the CDR1 and ANQGSEA is the CDR2. The paper's findings and limits, for the study overall: The study acknowledged that relatively few individuals were included in the TCR sequencing and HLA analysis.

The sequence links TRBV29-1 to TRBJ2-1, with TRBD2 tentatively as D gene (5 bases match). The clonotype was recovered from a human donor with multiple sclerosis. Material for sequencing was CD8+ T cells from PBMCs. The CDR3 reads CSVVEGGEQFF. At the DNA level, the sequence is TGCAGCGTTGTCGAGGGCGGTGAGCAGTTCTTC.